This T cell receptor beta chain was sequenced during a study of blood T cell repertoires in COVID-19. Study in general: Samples of COVID-19 (acute and convalescent) were obtained from the United States, Italy and Spain. T cells, B-cell-depleted T cells, or PBMCs provided the cDNA or gDNA that served as material.

Sequencing used immunoSEQ multiplex PCR; TCRdb keeps in-frame clones, though not all of them. The sample lists hundreds of thousands of clones, approximately 88% occurring once. One Seattle source followed patients from active infection through their disease course. Sequencing was carried out using peripheral blood. This TCR came from a woman in her 70s with COVID-19, enrolled during active disease.

The chain's CDR3 is CASSWDTPYEQYF. The CDR3 DNA is TGTGCCAGCAGTTGGGACACACCCTACGAGCAGTACTTC. The chain recombines TRBV6-2 or TRBV6-3 with TRBJ2-7, with a possible D match to TRBD1 (6 bases). Germline-derived CDR1 and CDR2 are MNHEY and SVGEGT. This CDR3 is built from 13 residues. Deletions cut 4 bases from V and 2 bases from J, with 9 bases between.